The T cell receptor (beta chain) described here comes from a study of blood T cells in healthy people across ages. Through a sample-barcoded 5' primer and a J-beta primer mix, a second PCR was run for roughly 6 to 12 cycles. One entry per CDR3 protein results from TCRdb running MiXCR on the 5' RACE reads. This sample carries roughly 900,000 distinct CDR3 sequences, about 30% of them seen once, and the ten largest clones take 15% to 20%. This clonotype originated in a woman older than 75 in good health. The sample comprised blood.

CDR3 amino acids: CASRIAGTYNEQFF. DNA for the CDR3: TGTGCCAGCAGAATAGCGGGAACCTACAATGAGCAGTTCTTC. The genes are TRBV6-5 and TRBJ2-1, with 8 bases that match TRBD2. Germline V gene lookup returns CDR1 MNHEY and CDR2 SVGAGI. The CDR3 is 14 residues long. The junction had 3 bases not matched to a gene; V was cut back by 6 bases and J by 2 bases.